A single sample gave rise to the 23 T cell receptor beta chains below, sequenced in a study of OX40 agonist ivuxolimab in advanced cancers. Profiled with immunoSEQ multiplex PCR; TCRdb holds only in-frame clones, not every one. The sample holds under 80,000 clones, about 91% seen once. Here the sequenced sample was CD4+ or CD8+ T cells sorted from blood, taken in a trial of the OX40 agonist ivuxolimab. The source of these receptors is an adult with an advanced solid tumor such as melanoma, head and neck, liver or kidney cancer.

The chain combines TRBV9 with TRBJ2-2; 13 bases are a match to TRBD2. CDR1 is SGDLS, CDR2 YYNGEE, per germline. The V and J ends lost 4 bases and 2 bases, in that order; junction bases with no gene match: 8. The CDR3 is 18 residues long. Here the CDR3 reads CASSPRTSGGLNTGELFF. The CDR3 region has the DNA TGTGCCAGCAGCCCCCGGACTAGCGGGGGCCTCAACACCGGGGAGCTGTTTTTT.

The chain combines TRBV6-5 with TRBJ1-3, with D unresolved. Germline V gives CDR1 MNHEY, CDR2 SVGAGI. V was cut by 7 bases and J by 0 bases, with 7 bases left in between. This CDR3 has 13 residues. The CDR3 region is CASISDSGNTIYF. The CDR3 bases are TGTGCCAGCATCTCAGACTCTGGAAACACCATATATTTT.

This chain joins TRBV11-2 and TRBJ1-4, with D possibly being TRBD1 (5 bases). Per the germline V gene, CDR1 is SGHAT and CDR2 is FQNNGV. The length of the CDR3 is 16 residues. The V and J ends lost 2 bases and 5 bases respectively, with 15 bases between them. The DNA for the CDR3 is TGTGCCAGCAGCTTAAGGGGTGCAGGACGAAATGAAAAACTGTTTTTT. This encodes CASSLRGAGRNEKLFF.

The V call is TRBV5-8, the J call TRBJ1-5, with 9 nucleotides matching TRBD1. Unmatched junction bases numbered 9, after V lost 0 bases and J lost 2 bases. Germline assignment: CDR1 SGHTS and CDR2 YDEGEE. This CDR3 region has 18 residues. The CDR3 DNA sequence: TGTGCCAGCAGCTTGGTACAGGGGGCGTTTATCGGCAATCAGCCCCAGCATTTT. Residues: CASSLVQGAFIGNQPQHF.

The chain employs TRBV5-1 and TRBJ2-5, with D tentatively TRBD2 (5 bases). There are 15 residues in the CDR3. CDR1 and CDR2 from the germline V gene are SGHRS and YFSETQ. Between the trimmed V and J ends, which lost 0 bases and 2 bases, there was a span of 11 bases. The CDR3 loop reads CASSLGEMGQETQYF. The DNA for the CDR3 is TGCGCCAGCAGCTTGGGGGAGATGGGACAAGAGACCCAGTACTTC.

This chain uses TRBV7-2 with TRBJ2-7; 7 nucleotides align to TRBD1. In germline, CDR1 is SGHTA, CDR2 FQGNSA. The V segment lost 4 bases and the J segment 3 bases; nucleotides outside the gene matches: 9. CDR3 length: 15 residues. The DNA for the CDR3 is TGTGCCAGCAGCTCCGTTATAGGGGGCGGCTACGAGCAGTACTTC. It yields the protein CASSSVIGGGYEQYF.

The chain combines TRBV28 with TRBJ1-2; D ambiguous. CDR3 size: 13 residues. CDR1 and CDR2 (germline): MDHEN, SYDVKM. The V end lost 6 bases, the J end lost 7 bases, and 15 bases lay between the germline ends. CDR3 amino acids: CASRTDRSTGYTF. The CDR3 DNA reads as TGTGCCAGCAGAACCGACCGCAGTACTGGCTACACCTTC.

This chain links TRBV6-5 with TRBJ1-3; 7 positions agree with TRBD1. Germline V CDR1 and CDR2: MNHEY, SVGAGI. CDR3 size: 14 residues. V shed 7 bases and J 0 bases; nucleotides not matched to a gene: 3. CDR3 residues: CASKPGGSGNTIYF. Here the CDR3 DNA reads TGTGCCAGCAAACCAGGGGGCTCTGGAAACACCATATATTTT.

The CDR3 protein is CASSFRVAGPNTGELFF. CDR3 bases: TGTGCCAGCAGCTTCAGGGTAGCGGGACCGAACACCGGGGAGCTGTTTTTT. The genes are TRBV5-5 and TRBJ2-2; 8 bases are a match to TRBD2. Germline V gene sequence: CDR1 SGHKS, CDR2 YYEKEE (reference sequence). CDR3 size: 17 residues. J lost 0 bases, V lost 2 bases, and 6 bases had no gene match.

CDR3 residues: CASKVRQGAGSYEQYF. The CDR3, as DNA: TGTGCCAGCAAAGTAAGACAGGGCGCGGGTTCCTACGAGCAGTACTTC. The V gene is TRBV6-6, the J gene TRBJ2-7, with 7 bases lining up with TRBD1. CDR3 size: 16 residues. Losses at the gene ends were 7 bases for V and 1 base for J; bases not matched to a gene: 13. Per the germline V gene, CDR1 is MNHNY and CDR2 is SVGAGI (reference sequence).

This chain connects TRBV28 to TRBJ1-5; no definite D call. Between the trimmed V and J ends, which lost 9 bases and 2 bases, there was a span of 8 bases. Germline lookup yields CDR1 MDHEN and CDR2 SYDVKM. This CDR3 has 12 amino acids. In nucleotides, the CDR3 is TGTGCCAGTAGGACGGGCAATCAGCCCCAGCATTTT. This codes for CASRTGNQPQHF.

The rearrangement links TRBV4-3 to TRBJ1-1, with D unresolved. The V gene lost 1 base and the J gene lost 5 bases, with 8 bases spanning the gap. The V gene's germline CDR1 is LGHNA and CDR2 YSLEER. This CDR3 spans 13 amino acids. The CDR3: CASSQGKQTEAFF. CDR3 sequence (DNA): TGCGCCAGCAGCCAAGGGAAGCAAACTGAAGCTTTCTTT.

The gene calls are TRBV10-3 and TRBJ2-3; D is possibly TRBD2 (6 bases). The CDR3 sequence is 18 residues long. V was shortened by 7 bases and J by 2 bases, with 25 bases between the two germline ends. Per the germline V gene, CDR1 is ENHRY and CDR2 is SYGVKD. CDR3 in DNA: TGTGCCATCATCCAACCCCCCCGGGAGCGCCAATTCACAGATACGCAGTATTTT. Its protein product is CAIIQPPRERQFTDTQYF.

This chain connects TRBV28 to TRBJ1-2; D unresolved. The CDR3 sequence is 13 residues long. Germline CDR1 is MDHEN and CDR2 is SYDVKM. V was shortened by 4 bases and J by 8 bases, with 14 bases between the two germline ends. DNA of the CDR3: TGTGCCAGCAGTTCAGGAGGCGTGTCCGGCTACACCTTC. This sequence encodes CASSSGGVSGYTF.

The chain employs TRBV28 and TRBJ1-2; D not certain. The V gene lost 3 bases and the J gene lost 1 base, with 6 bases spanning the gap. This CDR3 region has 13 residues. Germline CDR1 and CDR2: MDHEN and SYDVKM. As DNA, the CDR3 is TGTGCCAGCAGTTTCCGGGGTAACTATGGCTACACCTTC. This sequence encodes CASSFRGNYGYTF.

The genes are TRBV5-1 and TRBJ2-7; D uncertain. V was cut by 0 bases and J by 7 bases, with 8 bases left in between. The CDR3 length is 12 residues. Germline CDR1 SGHRS, CDR2 YFSETQ. This CDR3 reads CASSLVRWEQYF. DNA of the CDR3: TGCGCCAGCAGCTTGGTACGATGGGAGCAGTACTTC.

This clone was seen a few times. As DNA, the CDR3 is TGCGCCAGCAGTGGACAGGGGCCCGACACCGGGGAGCTGTTTTTT. Its protein is CASSGQGPDTGELFF. The chain has TRBV10-1 and TRBJ2-2; TRBD1 matches 8 bases. Germline V lookup: CDR1 WNHNN, CDR2 SYGVQD (reference sequence). Germline trimming cut 4 bases from V and 3 bases from J; bases unmatched to any gene: 4. CDR3 length: 15 residues.

The rearrangement links TRBV7-2 to TRBJ2-3; perhaps TRBD2 as D (7 bases). V was clipped by 2 bases and J by 5 bases, with 14 bases between them. CDR3 length: 15 residues. Per germline, CDR1 SGHTA and CDR2 FQGNSA. CDR3 DNA: TGTGCCAGCAGCTTATTACGAGGGGGGGTAGATACGCAGTATTTT. This translates into CASSLLRGGVDTQYF.

This chain joins TRBV19 and TRBJ1-5, with D unclear. Trimming stripped 4 bases from V and 0 bases from J, with 13 bases between. The CDR3 is 16 amino acids. Germline-derived CDR1 and CDR2 are LNHDA and SQIVND (reference sequence). This CDR3 is CASSRGSGFSNQPQHF. The CDR3 nucleotides are TGTGCCAGTAGTAGAGGGTCAGGATTTAGCAATCAGCCCCAGCATTTT.

The gene calls are TRBV10-1 and TRBJ1-1; D ambiguous. V was cut by 4 bases and J by 4 bases, with 13 bases left in between. The CDR3 consists of 14 residues. Looked up from germline, CDR1 is WNHNN and CDR2 is SYGVQD (reference sequence). This chain's CDR3 is CASSVDPFSTEAFF. The DNA for the CDR3 is TGCGCCAGCAGTGTAGACCCCTTTAGCACTGAAGCTTTCTTT.

This chain joins TRBV7-2 and TRBJ2-5; no firm D call. CDR1 is SGHTA and CDR2 is FQGNSA in the germline V gene. The CDR3 is made up of 11 amino acids. V dropped 2 bases and J dropped 5 bases, with 3 bases sitting between them. DNA of the CDR3: TGTGCCAGCAGCTTAATTGAGACCCAGTACTTC. It encodes CASSLIETQYF.

The chain joins TRBV5-1 to TRBJ2-5; D is unclear. Germline CDR1 SGHRS, CDR2 YFSETQ. This CDR3 spans 14 amino acids. With 6 bases removed from V and 5 bases from J, the gap between germline ends came to 17 bases. CDR3 nucleotide sequence: TGCGCCAGCAACCCAGGTCTACGTGGGGAGACCCAGTACTTC. Translating it yields CASNPGLRGETQYF.

V and J are TRBV29-1 and TRBJ2-2; possibly TRBD1 for D (5 bases). In germline, CDR1 is SQVTM, CDR2 ANQGSEA. This CDR3 region has 14 residues. Trimming removed 1 base from V and 0 bases from J, with 6 bases in between. The CDR3 loop reads CSVEGRANTGELFF. CDR3 coding DNA: TGCAGCGTTGAAGGCAGGGCGAACACCGGGGAGCTGTTTTTT.